The 12 T cell receptor beta chains below come from one sample, sequenced in a study of identical twins. TCRdb redid the calling of the 5' RACE reads with MiXCR, one entry per CDR3 protein. Here the sample spans more than 600,000 distinct CDR3 sequences, about 20% being singletons. The data also belong to a second study, concerning T cells expressing NK-cell markers.

The sample comprised PBMCs. The receptors derive from a woman aged 18-29 years in good health.

This clonotype was recorded a few times. The genes are TRBV6-5 and TRBJ2-5; possibly TRBD1 or TRBD2 for D (5 bases each). The germline gives CDR1 MNHEY, CDR2 SVGAGI. CDR3 length: 14 amino acids. The V end lost 1 base, the J end lost 1 base, and 7 bases lay between the germline ends. CDR3 bases: TGTGCCAGCAGTTACTGGGGGACCCAAGAGACCCAGTACTTC. Protein sequence: CASSYWGTQETQYF.

This chain connects TRBV7-9 to TRBJ2-3; tentatively, D is TRBD1 or TRBD2 (6 bases each). This CDR3 contains 16 residues. Trimming removed 5 bases at V and 5 bases at J, with 20 bases between. The germline V gene has CDR1 SEHNR and CDR2 FQNEAQ (reference sequence). The CDR3 spells CASSLPRGTLLDTQYF. In nucleotides, the CDR3 is TGTGCCAGCAGCCTCCCTCGGGGGACACTTCTAGATACGCAGTATTTT.

This clonotype was seen a few times. This chain uses TRBV7-9 with TRBJ1-3; no firm D call. The CDR3 spans 15 residues. CDR1 is SEHNR and CDR2 is FQNEAQ in the germline V gene (reference sequence). V was cut by 3 bases and J by 2 bases, with 11 bases left in between. The CDR3 coding sequence is TGTGCCAGCAGCTTTCGGTCCTCAACTGGAAACACCATATATTTT. Its translation: CASSFRSSTGNTIYF.

This clonotype was seen a handful of times. V and J are TRBV14 and TRBJ1-5; no reliable D call. The V gene lost 0 bases and the J gene lost 4 bases, with 4 bases spanning the gap. From germline, CDR1 is SGHDN and CDR2 FVKESK. CDR3 size: 13 residues. The DNA for the CDR3 is TGTGCCAGCAGCCAAGAAGTGAATCAGCCCCAGCATTTT. Protein: CASSQEVNQPQHF.

This clonotype was detected only once. The genes are TRBV10-3 and TRBJ2-3; 12 positions match TRBD2. CDR3 length: 18 residues. Losses at the gene ends were 7 bases for V and 0 bases for J; bases not matched to a gene: 11. Germline V gene sequence: CDR1 ENHRY, CDR2 SYGVKD. CDR3 sequence: CAIKTSGGDLSSTDTQYF. The CDR3, as DNA: TGTGCCATCAAGACTAGCGGGGGCGACCTATCTAGCACAGATACGCAGTATTTT.

In its sample, this clonotype was seen a few times. The chain links TRBV20-1 to TRBJ2-7, with no clear D. CDR3 length: 12 amino acids. V gave up 1 base and J gave up 3 bases, with 7 bases separating them. Germline values: CDR1 DFQATT, CDR2 SNEGSKA (reference sequence). The CDR3 DNA reads as TGCAGTGCTAGAGGACTTTTCTACGAGCAGTACTTC. It codes for CSARGLFYEQYF.

The table lists this clonotype with a few counts. The rearrangement joins TRBV20-1 to TRBJ2-1, with TRBD2 matching 11 bases. The trim removed 0 bases at V and 8 bases at J, leaving 6 bases unmatched. The CDR3 spans 15 residues. Germline CDR1 is DFQATT and CDR2 is SNEGSKA (reference sequence). Here the CDR3 DNA reads TGCAGTGCTAGAGATCTAGCGGGGGGAAATGATGAGCAGTTCTTC. Its protein product is CSARDLAGGNDEQFF.

The chain couples TRBV10-3 to TRBJ2-7; the D gene is possibly TRBD1 (6 bases). The CDR3 totals 14 residues. Germline-derived CDR1 and CDR2 are ENHRY and SYGVKD. The V end was cut by 3 bases, the J end by 0 bases, with 9 bases between. CDR3 nucleotide sequence: TGTGCCATCAGTGACGGACAGAGCTCCTACGAGCAGTACTTC. This codes for CAISDGQSSYEQYF.

There are many counts of this clonotype. The chain has TRBV9 and TRBJ1-1; D not resolved. V dropped 0 bases and J dropped 3 bases, with 9 bases sitting between them. The germline V gene encodes CDR1 SGDLS and CDR2 YYNGEE. CDR3 size: 14 residues. In nucleotides, the CDR3 is TGTGCCAGCAGCGTAGGAGGAGGGCACACTGAAGCTTTCTTT. This translates into CASSVGGGHTEAFF.

The CDR3 DNA reads TGTGCCAGCATCGCTACACTAACATTCTCCTACAATGAGCAGTTCTTC. Residues: CASIATLTFSYNEQFF. The chain recombines TRBV5-5 with TRBJ2-1; D unclear. The CDR3 extends over 16 amino acids. In germline, CDR1 is SGHKS, CDR2 YYEKEE (reference sequence). V dropped 6 bases and J dropped 0 bases, with 16 bases sitting between them.

The chain combines TRBV5-1 with TRBJ2-5; D may be TRBD1 (6 bases). V dropped 7 bases and J dropped 5 bases, with 21 bases sitting between them. Germline CDR1 is SGHRS and CDR2 is YFSETQ. CDR3 length equals 15 residues. The CDR3 sequence is CASLRSPGVAETQYF. The CDR3 coding sequence is TGCGCCAGCCTACGATCGCCAGGGGTTGCGGAGACCCAGTACTTC.

The table lists this clonotype with a few counts. CDR3 nucleotide sequence: TGTGCCAGCAGCTTACCGGCGGTCATGAACACTGAAGCTTTCTTT. This codes for CASSLPAVMNTEAFF. The V gene is TRBV7-9, the J gene TRBJ1-1; D is ambiguous. The CDR3 consists of 15 residues. The germline V and J ends were trimmed by 2 bases and 0 bases, with 10 bases remaining between them. Germline V CDR1 and CDR2: SEHNR, FQNEAQ (reference sequence).